Below, 5 T cell receptor beta chains from the same sample are listed, as sequenced in a study of T cell repertoires in cytomegalovirus infection. Each CDR3 protein is one row after TCRdb ran MiXCR on the reads. The sample comprises about 920,000 distinct CDR3 sequences, approximately 33% of which are singletons, and around an eighth rests with the top ten. Their antigen targets remain unknown. The sequences come from cultured CD8+ T cells from PBMCs, collected from culture after CMV antigen stimulation. These receptors were obtained from a human donor in good health (CMV status not recorded). Some clones in this sample may be carry-over from other donors' samples.

V gene TRBV12-3 or TRBV12-4 combines with J gene TRBJ1-5; a possible D gene is TRBD1 (6 bases). This CDR3 contains 17 residues. V shed 2 bases and J shed 0 bases, with 14 bases lying between them. CDR3 DNA: TGTGCCAGCAGTTTATACCGGACAGCAGGTAGCAATCAGCCCCAGCATTTT. This encodes CASSLYRTAGSNQPQHF.

The chain recombines TRBV6-7 with TRBJ2-1; D gene unclear. TRBV6-7 is an ORF, with its function uncertain. The V end lost 2 bases, the J end lost 2 bases, and 13 bases lay between the germline ends. The length of the CDR3 is 16 residues. The CDR3 sequence is CASSYRVSLPYNEQFF. CDR3 coding DNA: TGTGCCAGCAGTTACCGGGTTAGCTTACCCTACAATGAGCAGTTCTTC.

A note on this clonotype: This could be a read error, since a much larger clone is one nucleotide away. The chain has TRBV7-1 and TRBJ2-1; 8 nucleotides line up with TRBD2. Being an ORF, TRBV7-1 has a function that is uncertain. V shed 5 bases and J 4 bases; nucleotides not matched to a gene: 7. This CDR3 comprises 15 residues. CDR3 residues: CASSRPGLVYNEQFF. The CDR3 DNA reads TGTGCCAGCAGCCGGCCGGGACTAGTTTACAATGAGCAGTTCTTC.

This clonotype has just a few counts. The chain combines TRBV6-1 with TRBJ2-1; 9 bases fit TRBD1. This CDR3 is 15 amino acids long. Germline CDR1 reads MNHNS; CDR2 reads SASEGT. The trim removed 5 bases at V and 5 bases at J, leaving 7 bases unmatched. DNA for the CDR3: TGTGCCAGCAGTTTTACAGGGGGCGACCACAATGAGCAGTTCTTC. Amino acids: CASSFTGGDHNEQFF.

V gene TRBV4-1 combines with J gene TRBJ1-5; TRBD1 might be the D (5 bases). Deletions cut 2 bases from V and 7 bases from J, with 15 bases between. The CDR3 length is 15 residues. Looked up from germline, CDR1 is MGHRA and CDR2 is YSYEKL. The CDR3 sequence is CASSQWSGGGQPQHF. The CDR3 region has the DNA TGCGCCAGCAGCCAATGGAGCGGGGGGGGACAGCCCCAGCATTTT.